This T cell receptor beta chain is drawn from a study of Graves' ophthalmopathy and Graves' hyperthyroidism. A remark on this clonotype: Antigen unknown.

Patients were excluded if they had other autoimmune diseases or uncontrolled infections, and likewise if pregnancy or lactation applied. The CDR3 extends over 14 amino acids. J was trimmed by 5 bases and V by 3 bases; bases with no gene match: 5. Germline assignment: CDR1 SGDLS and CDR2 YYNGEE. Study-wide results and limits: Most expanded thyroid clonotypes above 0.001 frequency also appeared in blood. Prediction of ophthalmopathy progression reached 70.59% sensitivity and 72.22% specificity.

RNA transcripts were the template, and TCR beta CDR3 regions were amplified from them. RT-PCR in the first round used HTBI primers; a second-round multiplex PCR followed. One entry per CDR3 protein results from TCRdb running MiXCR on the multiplex PCR reads. The sample contains 200,000 to 300,000 distinct CDR3 sequences, about 47% of which appear only once. Sequencing was performed on peripheral blood. The receptor was isolated from an adult man with Graves' ophthalmopathy. The chain joins TRBV9 to TRBJ2-7, with 10 bases lining up with TRBD2. The CDR3 nucleotides are TGTGCCAGCAGCGGATTAGCGGGGGGCGACGAGCAGTACTTC. Its translation is CASSGLAGGDEQYF.